The entry below gives a single T cell receptor beta chain sequence along with its context. Its cognate antigen is unknown. A sample-barcoded 5' primer and a J-beta primer mix were used in a second PCR of roughly 6 to 11 cycles. Researchers report that a template-switch adaptor with 12 random nucleotides tagged each cDNA molecule. TCRdb processed the 5' RACE reads anew with MiXCR; each CDR3 protein has one entry. The sample holds 540,000 or so distinct CDR3 sequences, roughly 48% seen once. This entry belongs to a study of blood T cells in healthy people across ages. Notes on the study in general: Aged donors had fewer naive CD4+ cells and lower diversity than long-lived donors.

This CDR3 region has 16 residues. Isolated PBMCs totaled at least 6 million in each sample. This chain connects TRBV21-1 to TRBJ1-5. TRBV21-1 is a documented pseudogene. The TCR was taken from a man aged 80 or over in good health. The sample was blood. This CDR3 reads CASSNRRVLDNQPQHF. The DNA of the CDR3 is TGTGCCAGCAGCAATCGACGGGTATTGGACAATCAGCCCCAGCATTTT.